Listed below are T cell receptor beta chains from one sample, sequenced in a study of shared T cell receptors in the human thymus. The table came from immunoSEQ multiplex PCR; TCRdb's copy has only in-frame clones and leaves some out. In the table there are about 540,000 clones, around 82% of which are singletons. These data were also reused for a study on human thymus T cells.

Sequencing was carried out using thymocytes. These receptors were collected from a boy in the first two years of life with a congenital heart defect. Each CDR3 is given with its conserved first and last residue. The order of the fields is D gene, clone size, J gene, V gene, CDR3 protein, CDR3 DNA. A D gene is named only where the DNA matches it firmly. The size of a clone is reported for some rows only, either as once, few or many, or as a class for expanded clones.

TRBD1 . TRBJ2-3 TRBV6-7 CASRPLGGTGHRSTDTQYF TGTGCCAGCCGACCCCTTGGCGGGACAGGCCACCGGAGCACAGATACGCAGTATTTT
TRBD2 . TRBJ2-3 TRBV2 CASSVGGGRTDTQYF TGTGCCAGCAGTGTTGGCGGGGGGCGCACAGATACGCAGTATTTT
TRBD2 . TRBJ2-2 TRBV7-9 CASSLGGRAGTGELFF TGTGCCAGCAGCTTAGGCGGGAGGGCCGGAACCGGGGAGCTGTTTTTT
. . TRBJ1-2 TRBV7-3 CASSLIGSSYGYTF TGTGCCAGCAGCTTAATCGGTAGCAGCTATGGCTACACCTTC
. . TRBJ2-2 TRBV15 CATSSGRDKNRHGELFF TGTGCCACCAGCAGTGGAAGGGACAAAAATCGTCACGGGGAGCTGTTTTTT
TRBD2 . TRBJ2-1 TRBV7-7 CASSPSHGASGLNEQFF TGTGCTAGCAGCCCCTCCCACGGGGCTAGCGGACTAAATGAGCAGTTCTTC
TRBD2 few TRBJ2-3 TRBV6-1 CASRSGRVTDTQYF TGTGCCAGCAGGAGCGGGAGAGTTACAGATACGCAGTATTTT
. . TRBJ2-5 TRBV6-4 CASSPGGRNQETQYF TGTGCCAGCAGCCCCGGGGGACGGAACCAAGAGACCCAGTACTTC
. . TRBJ2-1 TRBV27 CASAPGGNYNEQFF TGTGCCAGCGCTCCGGGCGGGAACTACAATGAGCAGTTCTTC
TRBD2 . TRBJ2-1 TRBV6-1 CASDTSGRGNEQFF TGTGCCAGTGATACTAGCGGGAGGGGCAATGAGCAGTTCTTC
. . TRBJ2-7 TRBV6-5 CASSYSSGSDEQYF TGTGCCAGCAGTTACTCGTCGGGGTCCGACGAGCAGTACTTC
TRBD2 . TRBJ2-1 TRBV4-1 CASSLRGEGPYNEQFF TGCGCCAGCAGCCTTCGTGGGGAGGGCCCCTACAATGAGCAGTTCTTC
. . TRBJ2-7 TRBV30 CAWSKGEGPSGDEQYF TGTGCCTGGAGCAAGGGGGAGGGCCCCTCCGGAGACGAGCAGTACTTC
. . TRBJ2-1 TRBV29-1 CSVEELAGGTISYNEQFF TGCAGCGTTGAAGAACTGGCAGGGGGGACGATATCCTACAATGAGCAGTTCTTC
TRBD2 once TRBJ2-2 TRBV5-8 CASSLVGGGGEELFF TGTGCCAGCAGCTTGGTCGGCGGGGGGGGCGAGGAGCTGTTTTTT
TRBD2 few TRBJ2-1 TRBV9 CASSVVGLAGINEQFF TGTGCCAGCAGCGTAGTTGGGCTAGCGGGGATCAATGAGCAGTTCTTC
. . TRBJ2-7 TRBV30 CAWSIPFYEQYF TGTGCCTGGAGTATTCCCTTCTACGAGCAGTACTTC
. . TRBJ2-2 TRBV5-1 CASSTRLPNTGELFF TGCGCCAGCAGCACTCGCCTACCTAACACCGGGGAGCTGTTTTTT
TRBD2 . TRBJ2-1 TRBV29-1 CSVRLAGDQHNEQFF TGCAGCGTCCGTTTAGCGGGAGACCAACACAATGAGCAGTTCTTC
. . TRBJ2-7 TRBV10-2 CASSETDSPYEQYF TGCGCCAGCAGCGAAACCGACAGCCCCTACGAGCAGTACTTC
. . TRBJ2-7 TRBV7-9 CASSLTGAGEYF TGTGCCAGCAGCTTAACTGGGGCAGGGGAGTACTTC
TRBD2 . TRBJ2-7 TRBV18 CASSRTSGGSYEQYF TGTGCCAGCTCACGTACTAGCGGGGGTTCATACGAGCAGTACTTC
TRBD1 . TRBJ1-4 TRBV27 CASSHNSGQHNEKLFF TGTGCCAGCAGTCATAACTCGGGACAGCATAATGAAAAACTGTTTTTT
. . TRBJ1-4 TRBV5-8 CASSAARGTNEKLFF TGTGCCAGCAGCGCCGCCAGGGGTACTAATGAAAAACTGTTTTTT
. few TRBJ2-1 TRBV28 CATKNCSYPRGHSSYNEQFF TGTGCCACCAAAAATTGCTCCTACCCTCGCGGGCACAGTTCCTACAATGAGCAGTTCTTC
TRBD2 . TRBJ2-3 TRBV29-1 CSVVGIGREASSTDTQYF TGCAGCGTTGTAGGTATCGGGCGGGAGGCCTCTAGCACAGATACGCAGTATTTT
. . TRBJ2-1 TRBV27 CASTYYSSYNEQFF TGTGCCAGCACGTATTATAGCTCCTACAATGAGCAGTTCTTC
TRBD1 once TRBJ2-7 TRBV6-1 CASSPRDRAGYEQYF TGTGCCAGCAGCCCAAGAGACAGGGCGGGTTACGAGCAGTACTTC
TRBD1 . TRBJ1-2 TRBV7-8 CASSLTRTGLGYGYTF TGTGCCAGCAGCTTAACCCGGACAGGGCTGGGATATGGCTACACCTTC
. . TRBJ1-5 TRBV18 CASSPFGGLQPQHF TGTGCCAGCTCACCCTTTGGGGGCCTTCAGCCCCAGCATTTT
. . TRBJ2-7 TRBV5-1 CASSLDGRSEDEQYF TGCGCCAGCAGCTTGGACGGGAGAAGCGAGGACGAGCAGTACTTC
TRBD1 . TRBJ2-1 TRBV5-6 CASSHGQALDEQFF TGTGCCAGCAGCCATGGACAGGCCCTTGATGAGCAGTTCTTC
TRBD1 . TRBJ1-2 TRBV4-2 CASSPRDREYGYTF TGTGCCAGCAGCCCTCGGGACAGGGAATATGGCTACACCTTC
TRBD2 few TRBJ2-1 TRBV4-3 CASSQVTSGIGNEQFF TGCGCCAGCAGCCAAGTCACTAGCGGGATTGGGAATGAGCAGTTCTTC
. . TRBJ1-1 TRBV21-1 CASDRVKWDTEAFF TGTGCCAGCGACAGGGTGAAATGGGACACTGAAGCTTTCTTT
TRBD2 . TRBJ2-3 TRBV25-1 CASSELEREQVTDTQYF TGTGCCAGCAGTGAATTGGAGCGGGAACAGGTAACAGATACGCAGTATTTT
TRBD2 . TRBJ2-3 TRBV5-4 CASSTRLAGEGDTQYF TGTGCCAGCAGCACCAGACTAGCGGGAGAGGGAGATACGCAGTATTTT
. . TRBJ2-7 TRBV6-5 CASSSRDNYSYEQYF TGTGCCAGCAGTTCTAGGGACAACTACTCCTACGAGCAGTACTTC
. few TRBJ1-2 TRBV27 CASSLSALANYGYTF TGTGCCAGCAGTTTATCGGCCCTAGCTAACTATGGCTACACCTTC
. . TRBJ1-2 TRBV2 CATTGGYTF TGTGCCACCACAGGGGGCTACACCTTC
TRBD1 few TRBJ2-5 TRBV25-1 CASSPGQGARETQYF TGTGCCAGCAGCCCGGGACAGGGGGCGCGGGAGACCCAGTACTTC
TRBD2 . TRBJ2-1 TRBV11-1 CASSFPPLARKYNEQFF TGTGCCAGCAGCTTCCCTCCACTAGCGAGGAAGTACAATGAGCAGTTCTTC
. once TRBJ1-1 TRBV29-1 CSVQTGREAENTEAFF TGCAGCGTTCAAACAGGGAGGGAGGCTGAGAACACTGAAGCTTTCTTT
. . TRBJ1-1 TRBV9 CASSALPGEKNTEAFF TGTGCCAGCAGCGCCCTCCCAGGGGAGAAGAACACTGAAGCTTTCTTT
TRBD2 few TRBJ2-5 TRBV5-5 CASSCPSGRWETQYF TGTGCCAGCAGCTGCCCTAGCGGGAGGTGGGAGACCCAGTACTTC
. once TRBJ2-5 TRBV28 CASSLAREAQYF TGTGCCAGCAGTTTGGCTAGGGAGGCCCAGTACTTC
. few TRBJ2-7 TRBV10-2 CASVEGVPYEQYF TGCGCCAGCGTAGAAGGGGTCCCCTACGAGCAGTACTTC
. . TRBJ1-4 TRBV29-1 CSVEGPATANEKLFF TGCAGCGTTGAAGGCCCGGCGACAGCGAATGAAAAACTGTTTTTT
. . TRBJ1-2 TRBV6-5 CASSYSRGSPFYGYTF TGTGCCAGCAGTTACTCGAGAGGTAGCCCCTTCTATGGCTACACCTTC
. . TRBJ2-7 TRBV12-1 CASLLGGKQYF TGTGCCAGCCTCCTGGGGGGAAAGCAGTACTTC
. . TRBJ2-7 TRBV5-5 CASLHGGTHEQYF TGTGCCAGCCTCCACGGGGGTACCCACGAGCAGTACTTC
. . TRBJ2-3 TRBV18 CASSPLTQDITDTQYF TGTGCCAGCTCCCCCCTAACACAGGACATCACAGATACGCAGTATTTT
TRBD1 . TRBJ2-2 TRBV5-6 CASSRWTGRNTGELFF TGTGCCAGCAGCCGATGGACAGGGAGGAACACCGGGGAGCTGTTTTTT